The 14 T cell receptor beta chains below were found in one sample sequenced in a study of T cells in narcolepsy. Method: immunoSEQ multiplex PCR; TCRdb's copy keeps in-frame clones and lacks some. The sample records about 32,000 clones, 87% being singletons. Sequenced: CD45RA- memory CD4+ T cells from PBMCs. These TCRs come from a human donor with narcolepsy.

The chain links TRBV9 to TRBJ2-3; TRBD2 aligns across 8 bases. Germline lookup yields CDR1 SGDLS and CDR2 YYNGEE. Trimming at V came to 0 bases and at J to 5 bases, leaving 11 bases not matched to a gene. The CDR3 length is 17 residues. CDR3 in amino acids: CASSVASLAGKGDTQYF. In DNA form, the CDR3 reads TGTGCCAGCAGCGTAGCTAGCCTAGCGGGTAAGGGAGATACGCAGTATTTT. The full variable domain, rest sourced from reference TRBV9 and TRBJ2-3, is DSGVTQTPKHLITATGQRVTLRCSPRSGDLSVYWYQQSLDQGLQFLIQYYNGEERAKGNILERFSAQQFPDLHSELNLSSLELGDSALYFCASSVASLAGKGDTQYFGPGTRLTVL.

The gene calls are TRBV7-8 and TRBJ2-7; D uncertain. Germline V gene lookup returns CDR1 SGHVS and CDR2 FQNEAQ. The V and J ends lost 3 bases and 3 bases respectively, with 9 bases between them. The CDR3 is 13 amino acids. The chain's CDR3 is CASSLKGIYEQYF. In DNA, the CDR3 is TGTGCCAGCAGCTTGAAAGGGATCTACGAGCAGTACTTC.

The genes are TRBV16 and TRBJ2-1, with D hard to call. The CDR3 is made up of 13 amino acids. CDR1 is KGHSY and CDR2 is FQNENV in the germline V gene. Trimming removed 4 bases from V and 9 bases from J, with 13 bases in between. The CDR3 sequence is CASSPAVGFEQFF. The DNA of the CDR3 is TGTGCCAGCAGCCCCGCGGTAGGGTTTGAGCAGTTCTTC.

This sequence joins TRBV4-1 and TRBJ2-7; D possibly corresponds to TRBD2 (5 bases). The germline V gene has CDR1 MGHRA and CDR2 YSYEKL. Trimming removed 1 base from V and 2 bases from J, with 12 bases in between. The CDR3 is 15 amino acids. CDR3 sequence: CASSQGPSWAYEQYF. In nucleotides, the CDR3 is TGCGCCAGCAGCCAAGGTCCTAGCTGGGCCTACGAGCAGTACTTC.

This chain's CDR3 is CASSSMSRQGYEQYF. CDR3 coding DNA: TGTGCCAGCAGTTCTATGAGTAGACAGGGCTACGAGCAGTACTTC. The chain employs TRBV6-1 and TRBJ2-5; 7 nucleotides agree with TRBD1. The DNA end is a closer match to TRBJ2-7, so the J assignment may be wrong. Germline-derived CDR1 and CDR2 are MNHNS and SASEGT. The CDR3 is made up of 15 amino acids.

The chain employs TRBV6-6 and TRBJ2-6; D is ambiguous. The germline CDR1 and CDR2 sequences are MNHNY and SVGAGI (reference sequence). The CDR3 loop spans 15 amino acids. V lost 7 bases and J 0 bases, leaving 10 bases between the germline ends. This CDR3 reads CASIPYDSGANVLTF. CDR3 DNA: TGTGCCAGCATCCCATACGACTCTGGGGCCAACGTCCTGACTTTC.

The chain joins TRBV5-1 to TRBJ1-1, with D perhaps matching TRBD1 (6 bases). Trimming removed 6 bases at V and 4 bases at J, with 13 bases between. The CDR3 covers 13 residues. The germline CDR1 and CDR2 sequences are SGHRS and YFSETQ. This chain's CDR3 is CASTLGQFTEAFF. The CDR3 nucleotides are TGCGCCAGCACCCTTGGACAGTTCACTGAAGCTTTCTTT.

There are a few counts of this clone. V is TRBV30 and J is TRBJ1-5; D is perhaps TRBD1 (6 bases). Germline loops: CDR1 GTSNPN, CDR2 SVGIG (reference sequence). Between the trimmed V and J ends, which lost 3 bases and 6 bases, there was a span of 12 bases. The CDR3 runs 13 residues. For the CDR3, the DNA is TGTGCCTGGAGGGGGGGGGCTGGTCAGCCCCAGCATTTT. Residues: CAWRGGAGQPQHF.

V is TRBV11-3 and J is TRBJ2-5, with 7 bases fitting TRBD2. Losses at the gene ends were 4 bases for V and 3 bases for J; bases not matched to a gene: 11. CDR1 and CDR2 (germline): SGHNT, YENEEA. The CDR3 sequence is 16 residues long. DNA for the CDR3: TGTGCCAGCAGCTGGGGGGGGACCACCGGCAAAGAGACCCAGTACTTC. Translating it yields CASSWGGTTGKETQYF.

This clone was detected a few times. This chain connects TRBV7-3 to TRBJ1-2, with no clear D. Germline CDR1 and CDR2: SGHTA and FQGTGA. V was clipped by 6 bases and J by 6 bases, with 5 bases between them. This CDR3 is built from 10 residues. The CDR3 region is CASSENGYTF. CDR3 nucleotide sequence: TGTGCCAGCAGTGAGAATGGCTACACCTTC.

V usage is TRBV7-8 and J usage is TRBJ2-5, with D uncertain. Germline V gives CDR1 SGHVS, CDR2 FQNEAQ. The V end was cut by 2 bases, the J end by 5 bases, with 12 bases between. CDR3 length: 14 amino acids. The chain's CDR3 is CASSLTSRRETQYF. The CDR3 nucleotides are TGTGCCAGCAGCTTAACAAGCCGAAGGGAGACCCAGTACTTC. The full variable domain, completed using reference TRBV7-8 and TRBJ2-5, is GAGVSQSPRYKVAKRGQDVALRCDPISGHVSLFWYQQALGQGPEFLTYFQNEAQLDKSGLPSDRFFAERPEGSVSTLKIQRTQQEDSAVYLCASSLTSRRETQYFGPGTRLLVL.

The rearrangement uses TRBV21-1 and TRBJ2-7. TRBV21-1 is described as a pseudogene. The CDR3 loop spans 20 amino acids. CDR3 in DNA: TGTGCCAGCACCGTTTCTACGTCGTATATTCGGACGTTAAGCTCCTACGAGCAGTACTTC. Protein product: CASTVSTSYIRTLSSYEQYF.

The chain couples TRBV7-2 to TRBJ2-1, with D uncertain. This CDR3 comprises 16 residues. The germline gives CDR1 SGHTA, CDR2 FQGNSA. V dropped 5 bases and J dropped 0 bases, with 14 bases sitting between them. CDR3 sequence (DNA): TGTGCCAGCAGCCGAAACTTTCGAATCTCCTACAATGAGCAGTTCTTC. This gives the protein CASSRNFRISYNEQFF.

V gene TRBV6-5 combines with J gene TRBJ1-2; D remains ambiguous. The germline gives CDR1 MNHEY, CDR2 SVGAGI. V was pared by 5 bases and J by 3 bases, with 10 bases between. This CDR3 comprises 13 residues. Here the CDR3 reads CASSDPGYYGYTF. Here the CDR3 DNA reads TGTGCCAGCAGTGACCCGGGGTACTATGGCTACACCTTC.